The sequence of this T cell receptor (beta chain) was determined in a study of beta chain features in type 1 diabetes. Overall study results and limits: Type 1 diabetes patients showed a moderate but significant shortening of TCRB CDR3s in all four CD4+ subsets.

The germline gives CDR1 SGHTA, CDR2 FQGTGA. Deletions cut 5 bases from V and 4 bases from J, with 17 bases between. The CDR3 covers 16 residues. In regard to this clone: Antigen unknown.

As every portion of the isolated RNA was reverse transcribed, the sequencing read expressed TCRB transcripts. Sequenced by immunoSEQ multiplex PCR; TCRdb stores in-frame clones only, minus some. The table records 17,000 or so clones, about 70% of them present only once. The source material was stem cell memory CD4+ T cells from blood. This chain links TRBV7-3 with TRBJ2-2; D is perhaps TRBD2 (5 bases). This TCR came from a young man with type 1 diabetes. The CDR3: CASSRRQSGSTGELFF. CDR3 DNA sequence: TGTGCCAGCAGCCGGCGACAATCGGGGAGCACCGGGGAGCTGTTTTTT.